This is a list of T cell receptor beta chains from one sample in a study of cytomegalovirus exposure and HLA in healthy donors. The repertoire was sequenced with immunoSEQ multiplex PCR; TCRdb's copy has only in-frame clones and lacks some. Found here are fewer than 120,000 clones, over 65% of them singletons; the top ten hold roughly an eighth. Sequenced material: PBMCs. The receptor source for this set is a man between 25 and 39 years old in good health and CMV-seropositive. Each CDR3 is given with its conserved first and last residue. The order of the fields is clone size, D gene, V gene, CDR3 length, J gene, CDR3 DNA, CDR3 protein. The D gene is left open where the match is weak. Rows give clone size only sometimes, using once, few, many, or a class for an expanded clone.

abundance: NA; d_gene: TRBD2; v_gene: TRBV9; len: 15; j_gene: TRBJ2-3; CDR3nt: TGTGCCAGCAGCGCTAGCGGGGGGACCACAGATACGCAGTATTTT; CDR3aa: CASSASGGTTDTQYF
abundance: NA; d_gene: NA; v_gene: TRBV28; len: 13; j_gene: TRBJ2-7; CDR3nt: TGTGCCAGCAGTCCCCCTCTCGCCTACGAGCAGTACTTC; CDR3aa: CASSPPLAYEQYF
abundance: NA; d_gene: TRBD1; v_gene: TRBV7-7; len: 15; j_gene: TRBJ2-2; CDR3nt: TGTGCTAGCAGTAAAGGGACAGCCTTCACCGGGGAGCTGTTTTTT; CDR3aa: CASSKGTAFTGELFF
abundance: NA; d_gene: NA; v_gene: TRBV9; len: 14; j_gene: TRBJ2-7; CDR3nt: TGTGCCAGCAGCGTAGATGAGGTTCTCCACGAGCAGTACTTC; CDR3aa: CASSVDEVLHEQYF
abundance: once; d_gene: NA; v_gene: TRBV6-5; len: 15; j_gene: TRBJ1-1; CDR3nt: TGTGCCAGCAGTTACGGTCCCCAGGGTATCACTGAAGCTTTCTTT; CDR3aa: CASSYGPQGITEAFF
abundance: few; d_gene: NA; v_gene: TRBV6-1; len: 13; j_gene: TRBJ2-1; CDR3nt: TGTGCCAGCAGTTTGACATTATACAATGAGCAGTTCTTC; CDR3aa: CASSLTLYNEQFF
abundance: NA; d_gene: NA; v_gene: TRBV6-5; len: 13; j_gene: TRBJ2-7; CDR3nt: TGTGCCAGCAGCCCGACTTGGAACTACGAGCAGTACTTC; CDR3aa: CASSPTWNYEQYF
abundance: NA; d_gene: TRBD1; v_gene: TRBV7-3; len: 17; j_gene: TRBJ2-2; CDR3nt: TGTGCCAGCAGCCTCCATCCCGGGACAGGGGCCACCGGGGAGCTGTTTTTT; CDR3aa: CASSLHPGTGATGELFF
abundance: NA; d_gene: TRBD1; v_gene: TRBV18; len: 17; j_gene: TRBJ1-1; CDR3nt: TGTGCCAGCTCACGCGGACAGGGGGGCTTTGGGGACACTGAAGCTTTCTTT; CDR3aa: CASSRGQGGFGDTEAFF
abundance: NA; d_gene: TRBD2; v_gene: TRBV7-2; len: 18; j_gene: TRBJ2-5; CDR3nt: TGTGCCAGCAGCTTAGTTAGCCTAGCGGGGGGGAGCCAAGAGACCCAGTACTTC; CDR3aa: CASSLVSLAGGSQETQYF
abundance: NA; d_gene: NA; v_gene: TRBV9; len: 14; j_gene: TRBJ1-3; CDR3nt: TGTGCCAGCACCCTGGGGGCGGCTGGAAACACCATATATTTT; CDR3aa: CASTLGAAGNTIYF
abundance: NA; d_gene: NA; v_gene: TRBV30; len: 16; j_gene: TRBJ2-5; CDR3nt: TGTGCCTGGAGTGTAAGGGCAGGAGGAGAGACGGAGACCCAGTACTTC; CDR3aa: CAWSVRAGGETETQYF
abundance: once; d_gene: TRBD1; v_gene: TRBV6-4; len: 15; j_gene: TRBJ1-2; CDR3nt: TGTGCCAGCAGTGCAGCACCACAGGGGCGCCATGGCTACACCTTC; CDR3aa: CASSAAPQGRHGYTF
abundance: NA; d_gene: NA; v_gene: TRBV9; len: 13; j_gene: TRBJ2-7; CDR3nt: TGTGCCAGCAGCGTAGGACTGATGGACGAGCAGTACTTC; CDR3aa: CASSVGLMDEQYF
abundance: NA; d_gene: NA; v_gene: TRBV6-5; len: 13; j_gene: TRBJ2-7; CDR3nt: TGTGCCAGCAGTTACGGACAGCCCTACGAGCAGTACTTC; CDR3aa: CASSYGQPYEQYF
abundance: NA; d_gene: NA; v_gene: TRBV11-2; len: 15; j_gene: TRBJ1-4; CDR3nt: TGTGCCAGCAGCTGGTGGGGGGGAGGTAATGAAAAACTGTTTTTT; CDR3aa: CASSWWGGGNEKLFF
abundance: few; d_gene: TRBD2; v_gene: TRBV4-2; len: 14; j_gene: TRBJ2-1; CDR3nt: TGTGCCAGCACCCATGGGGGGGGTGGGAATGAGCAGTTCTTC; CDR3aa: CASTHGGGGNEQFF
abundance: NA; d_gene: NA; v_gene: TRBV9; len: 14; j_gene: TRBJ2-1; CDR3nt: TGTGCCAGCAGCGTAGTAGGCTGGAGCAATGAGCAGTTCTTC; CDR3aa: CASSVVGWSNEQFF
abundance: NA; d_gene: NA; v_gene: TRBV28; len: 13; j_gene: TRBJ2-7; CDR3nt: TGTGCCAGCAGTTTACCAGGGTCCTACGAGCAGTACTTC; CDR3aa: CASSLPGSYEQYF
abundance: NA; d_gene: NA; v_gene: TRBV7-7; len: 14; j_gene: TRBJ2-1; CDR3nt: TGTGCTAGCAGCTTAACTCTAGGGGCTAATGAGCAGTTCTTC; CDR3aa: CASSLTLGANEQFF
abundance: NA; d_gene: NA; v_gene: TRBV11-3; len: 15; j_gene: TRBJ2-6; CDR3nt: TGTGCCAGCAGCTTACAGGGCGGAGGGGCCAACGTCCTGACTTTC; CDR3aa: CASSLQGGGANVLTF
abundance: few; d_gene: TRBD1; v_gene: TRBV2; len: 13; j_gene: TRBJ2-7; CDR3nt: TGTGCCAGCTCCCATGACAGGGCCTACGAGCAGTACTTC; CDR3aa: CASSHDRAYEQYF